This is a list of T cell receptor beta chains from one sample in a study of T cells expressing NK-cell markers. TCRdb re-called the 5' RACE reads and catalogs CDR3 proteins one per entry, DNA excluded. The clone table shows about 260,000 distinct CDR3 sequences, with the ten largest holding about 0.4%. Sequencing input: blood T cells: a sorted CD56 or NKG2C T cell subset, CD4+ or CD8+ T cells, or bulk PBMC T cells (not recorded which). These receptor sequences come from a man aged 18 to 29 in good health. Each CDR3 is given with its conserved first and last residue.

len,v_gene,j_gene,CDR3aa
14,TRBV2,TRBJ2-5,CASRQGESQKTQYF
16,TRBV7-9,TRBJ1-1,CASSLERLGLGGEAFF
12,TRBV3-1,TRBJ2-3,CASSQAEYTQYF
14,TRBV10-3,TRBJ2-7,CAISAGLAVYEQYF
14,TRBV18,TRBJ1-2,CASSPPSSNYGYTF
18,TRBV7-9,TRBJ1-5,CASSLGVKGDFSNQPQHF
16,TRBV4-3,TRBJ2-2,CASSHRQGSITGELFF
16,TRBV20-1,TRBJ2-3,CSARGGPLVSTDTQYF
16,TRBV29-1,TRBJ2-2,CSVEITGTGRTGELFF
15,TRBV27,TRBJ2-3,CASNYGGPGTDTQYF
13,TRBV5-1,TRBJ2-3,CASSLERQSTQYF
12,TRBV29-1,TRBJ1-1,CSVGPGTVEAFF
16,TRBV7-2,TRBJ2-1,CASSLDRGRGYNEQFF
13,TRBV6-5,TRBJ1-5,CASSTTVGQPQHF
15,TRBV12-3/TRBV12-4,TRBJ2-5,CASSVTNGPQETQYF
14,TRBV28,TRBJ2-7,CASRGLAASYEQYF
14,TRBV2,TRBJ2-7,CASSDGGGPYEQYF
16,TRBV9,TRBJ2-4,CASSAGTSGTVNIQYF
15,TRBV6-5,TRBJ1-4,CASSYRGGGDEKLFF
14,TRBV30,TRBJ2-6,CASYFGAGANVLTF
15,TRBV20-1,TRBJ2-1,CSARDLATSFHEQFF
16,TRBV5-1,TRBJ2-1,CASSETSGSIGNEQFF
14,TRBV20-1,TRBJ1-1,CSARGTGVATEAFF
17,TRBV5-4,TRBJ1-1,CASSLTSMTPLNTEAFF
13,TRBV24-1,TRBJ2-1,CATGTGSYNEQFF
14,TRBV19,TRBJ2-3,CASSIAGHTDTQYF
16,TRBV12-3/TRBV12-4,TRBJ1-5,CASSFVRPGGNQPQHF
14,TRBV4-3,TRBJ2-7,CASSKGHNSYEQYF
18,TRBV7-2,TRBJ2-1,CASSLAPPQFSILGEQFF
15,TRBV6-2/TRBV6-3,TRBJ1-5,CASSLSGAGGQPQHF